This T cell receptor beta chain was sequenced during a study of blood T cell repertoires in COVID-19. Trimming cost V 9 bases and J 3 bases; bases outside gene matches: 5. The CDR3 has 14 amino acids. Germline CDR1 is MNHEY and CDR2 is SVGAGI. Sequenced by immunoSEQ multiplex PCR; TCRdb stores in-frame clones only, minus some. Of a few hundred thousand clones in the sample, around 87% were seen once. The genes are TRBV6-5 and TRBJ2-1; the match to TRBD1 covers 10 bases. Sequenced: PBMCs or T cells enriched from blood (not recorded which). The clonotype was recovered from a young man who had recovered from COVID-19. The CDR3 DNA reads TGTGCCAGTCGGACAGGGGGAGTCTACAATGAGCAGTTCTTC. Its translation: CASRTGGVYNEQFF.